This T cell receptor beta chain stems from a study of blood T cells in healthy people across ages. This CDR3 is built from 14 residues. V shed 6 bases, J shed 2 bases, and the junction held 5 bases outside the gene matches. The germline CDR1 and CDR2 sequences are MNHNY and SVGAGI (reference sequence). For the second PCR, which ran for about 7 to 11 cycles, a sample-barcoded 5' primer and a J-beta primer mix were used. TCRdb called the 5' RACE reads again in MiXCR, with one record for every CDR3 protein. The table includes roughly 1,100,000 distinct CDR3 sequences, about 23% detected once. These data were also reused for a study on T cells of mothers and their children.

The chain has TRBV6-6 and TRBJ2-5, with 8 bases fitting TRBD2. Sequencing was done on a sample of blood. The clonotype was recovered from a girl aged 2-10 years in good health. The CDR3 loop is CASRSTGGQETQYF. The CDR3 DNA sequence: TGTGCCAGCAGGAGCACGGGGGGGCAAGAGACCCAGTACTTC.